This TCR beta chain derives from a study of cytomegalovirus exposure and HLA in healthy donors. Turning to the study itself: In a later analysis, the roughly 120 validation repertoires were reported to have used the same platform as the 650 to 800 first-cohort repertoires. Study-level results: Rare sequences made up most TCRs, while some public TCRs were found in many donors. The authors listed some 160 TCR beta chains as cytomegalovirus-associated.

Some clones are missing from TCRdb's copy, which holds only in-frame ones; the method was immunoSEQ multiplex PCR. The repertoire holds 150,000 to 250,000 clones, with around 83% as singletons. CDR1 LNHDA and CDR2 SQIVND come from the germline V gene (reference sequence). Germline trimming cut 5 bases from V and 4 bases from J; bases unmatched to any gene: 5. CDR3 length equals 15 residues. This clone was counted a few times. Its antigen is unidentified. The specimen sequenced was PBMCs. This sequence originates from a young woman in good health and CMV-seropositive. This rearrangement joins TRBV19 to TRBJ1-5; 10 bases align to TRBD1. CDR3 sequence reads: CASSRGQGGNQPQHF. In DNA form, the CDR3 reads TGTGCCAGTAGTCGCGGACAGGGGGGGAATCAGCCCCAGCATTTT.